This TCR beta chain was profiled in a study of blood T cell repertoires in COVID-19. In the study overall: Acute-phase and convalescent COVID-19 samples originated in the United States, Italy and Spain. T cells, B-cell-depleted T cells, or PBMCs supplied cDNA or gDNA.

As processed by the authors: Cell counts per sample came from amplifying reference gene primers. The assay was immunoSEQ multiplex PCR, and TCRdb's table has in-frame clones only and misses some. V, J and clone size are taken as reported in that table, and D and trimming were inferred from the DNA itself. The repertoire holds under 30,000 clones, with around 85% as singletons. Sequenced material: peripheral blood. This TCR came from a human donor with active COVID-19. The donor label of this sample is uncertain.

The CDR3 DNA reads as TGTGCCATCAGTGGAAATGACAGAGCTAACTATGGCTACACCTTC. It translates to CAISGNDRANYGYTF. This chain links TRBV10-3 with TRBJ1-2, with D maybe TRBD1 (5 bases). The CDR3 has 15 amino acids. CDR1 and CDR2 from the germline V gene are ENHRY and SYGVKD. Trimming removed 4 bases from V and 0 bases from J, with 12 bases in between.